This TCR beta chain was found in a study of CD8+ T cells in alopecia areata. At the level of the study: Tofacitinib treatment spanned 6 to 18 months, with 6 months off drug afterward. Study outcomes and limitations: In lesional scalp, particularly from alopecia totalis/universalis, clonality was higher than in normal scalp. Normal skin contains resident alphabeta T cells, and these are also sequenced in scalp samples. Unlike in mice, where it was clearer, TCR sharing across patients was less clear, possibly HLA-related.

This CDR3 is 13 amino acids long. V was cut by 6 bases and J by 4 bases, with 13 bases left in between. CDR1 and CDR2 (germline): SGHRS, YFSETQ. It was cDNA, reverse transcribed from extracted RNA, that served as the sequencing template. Using immunoSEQ multiplex PCR, the repertoire was profiled, and TCRdb retains in-frame clones only, with some absent. The repertoire includes roughly 130,000 clones, 45% to 65% of them detected once, and under 5% sits in the top ten. Comments on this clone: Its antigen is unknown.

This clonotype was obtained from a human donor with alopecia areata. The sequencing here drew on CD4+ T cells sorted from blood, taken at week 0. J is TRBJ2-5 and V is TRBV5-1; D not resolved. The DNA for the CDR3 is TGCGCCAGCACACTGTGGGGAAGAGAGACCCAGTACTTC. Protein product: CASTLWGRETQYF. The full variable domain, in which reference TRBV5-1 and TRBJ2-5 provide the parts outside the CDR3, is KAGVTQTPRYLIKTRGQQVTLSCSPISGHRSVSWYQQTPGQGLQFLFEYFSETQRNKGNFPGRFSGRQFSNSRSEMNVSTLELGDSALYLCASTLWGRETQYFGPGTRLLVL.